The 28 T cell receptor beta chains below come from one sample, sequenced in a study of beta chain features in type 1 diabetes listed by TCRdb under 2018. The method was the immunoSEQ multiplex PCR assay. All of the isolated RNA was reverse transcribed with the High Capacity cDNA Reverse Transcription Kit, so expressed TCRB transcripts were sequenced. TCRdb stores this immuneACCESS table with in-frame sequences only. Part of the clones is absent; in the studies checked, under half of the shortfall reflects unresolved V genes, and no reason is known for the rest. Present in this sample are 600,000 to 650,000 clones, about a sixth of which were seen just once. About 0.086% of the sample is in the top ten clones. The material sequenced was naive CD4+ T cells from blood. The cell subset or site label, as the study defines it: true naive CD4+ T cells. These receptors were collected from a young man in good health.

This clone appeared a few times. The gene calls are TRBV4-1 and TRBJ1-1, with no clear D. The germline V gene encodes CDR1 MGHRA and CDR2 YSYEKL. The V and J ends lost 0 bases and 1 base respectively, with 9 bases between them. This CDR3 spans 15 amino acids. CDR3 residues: CASSQEGKGNTEAFF. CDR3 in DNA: TGCGCCAGCAGCCAAGAGGGGAAGGGGAACACTGAAGCTTTCTTT.

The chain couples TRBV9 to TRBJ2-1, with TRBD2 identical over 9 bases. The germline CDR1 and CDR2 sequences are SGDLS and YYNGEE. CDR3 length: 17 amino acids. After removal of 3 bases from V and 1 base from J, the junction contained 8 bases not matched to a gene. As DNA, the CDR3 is TGTGCCAGCAGCGCCTCTTTAGCGGGAGTTTCCTACAATGAGCAGTTCTTC. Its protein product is CASSASLAGVSYNEQFF.

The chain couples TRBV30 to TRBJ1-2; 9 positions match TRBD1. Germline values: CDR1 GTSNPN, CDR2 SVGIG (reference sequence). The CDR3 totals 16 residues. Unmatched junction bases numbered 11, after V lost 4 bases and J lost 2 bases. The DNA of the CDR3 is TGTGCCTGGACGAGGACAGGGGTTACTATAAACTATGGCTACACCTTC. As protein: CAWTRTGVTINYGYTF.

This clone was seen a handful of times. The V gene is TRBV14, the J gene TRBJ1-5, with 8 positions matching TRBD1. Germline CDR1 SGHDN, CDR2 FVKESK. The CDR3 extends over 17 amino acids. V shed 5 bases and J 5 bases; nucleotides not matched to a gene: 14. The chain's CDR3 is CASSSGPGGDPDQPQHF. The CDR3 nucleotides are TGTGCCAGCAGCTCAGGTCCAGGGGGCGATCCTGATCAGCCCCAGCATTTT. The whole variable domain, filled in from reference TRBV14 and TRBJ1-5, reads EAGVTQFPSHSVIEKGQTVTLRCDPISGHDNLYWYRRVMGKEIKFLLHFVKESKQDESGMPNNRFLAERTGGTYSTLKVQPAELEDSGVYFCASSSGPGGDPDQPQHFGDGTRLSIL.

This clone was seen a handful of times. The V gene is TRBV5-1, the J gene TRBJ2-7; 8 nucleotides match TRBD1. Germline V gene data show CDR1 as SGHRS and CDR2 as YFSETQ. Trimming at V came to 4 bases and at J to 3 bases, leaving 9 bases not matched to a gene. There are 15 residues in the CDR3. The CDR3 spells CASSAFGQGRYEQYF. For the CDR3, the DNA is TGCGCCAGCAGCGCATTCGGACAGGGCCGCTACGAGCAGTACTTC.

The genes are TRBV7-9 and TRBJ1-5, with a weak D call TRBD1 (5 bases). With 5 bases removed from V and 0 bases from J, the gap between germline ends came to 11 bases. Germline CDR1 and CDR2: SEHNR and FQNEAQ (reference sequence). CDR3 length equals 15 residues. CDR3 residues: CASSPLTDSNQPQHF. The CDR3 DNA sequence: TGTGCCAGCAGCCCCTTGACAGATAGCAATCAGCCCCAGCATTTT.

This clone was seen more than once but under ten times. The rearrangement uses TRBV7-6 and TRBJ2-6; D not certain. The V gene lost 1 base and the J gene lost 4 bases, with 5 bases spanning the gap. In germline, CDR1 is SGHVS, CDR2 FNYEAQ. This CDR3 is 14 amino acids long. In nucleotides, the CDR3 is TGTGCCAGCAGCTTAGTCTTGGGGGCCAACGTCCTGACTTTC. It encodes CASSLVLGANVLTF.

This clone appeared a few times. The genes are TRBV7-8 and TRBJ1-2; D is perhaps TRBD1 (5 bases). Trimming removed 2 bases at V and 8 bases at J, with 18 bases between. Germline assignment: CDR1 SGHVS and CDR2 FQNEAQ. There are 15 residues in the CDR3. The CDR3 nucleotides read TGTGCCAGCAGCTTACACGACATAAGGGGATACGGCTACACCTTC. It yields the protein CASSLHDIRGYGYTF.

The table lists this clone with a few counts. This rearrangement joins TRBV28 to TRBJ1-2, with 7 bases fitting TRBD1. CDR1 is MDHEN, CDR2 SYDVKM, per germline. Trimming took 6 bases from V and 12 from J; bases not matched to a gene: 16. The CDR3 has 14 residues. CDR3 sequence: CASRNPAGGRFHTF. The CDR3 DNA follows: TGTGCCAGCAGAAACCCCGCAGGGGGGCGCTTCCACACCTTC.

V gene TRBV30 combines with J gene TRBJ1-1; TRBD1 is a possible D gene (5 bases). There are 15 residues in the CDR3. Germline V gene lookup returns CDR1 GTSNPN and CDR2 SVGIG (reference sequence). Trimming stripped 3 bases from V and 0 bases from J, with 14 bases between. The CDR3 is CAWRGEKDVNTEAFF. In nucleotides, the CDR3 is TGTGCCTGGAGGGGGGAGAAGGACGTGAACACTGAAGCTTTCTTT.

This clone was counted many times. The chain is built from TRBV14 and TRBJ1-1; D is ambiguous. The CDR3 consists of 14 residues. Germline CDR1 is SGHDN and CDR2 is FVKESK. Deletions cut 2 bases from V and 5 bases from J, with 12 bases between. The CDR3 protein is CASSQSDSRTEAFF. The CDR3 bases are TGTGCCAGCAGCCAATCCGACTCCAGGACTGAAGCTTTCTTT.

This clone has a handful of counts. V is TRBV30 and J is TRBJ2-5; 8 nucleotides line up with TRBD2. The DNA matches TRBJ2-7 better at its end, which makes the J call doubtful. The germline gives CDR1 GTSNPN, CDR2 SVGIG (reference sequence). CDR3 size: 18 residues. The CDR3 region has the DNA TGTGCCTGGACCTCCAGCCTTTTGCTAGCGGGTGTCTCCTACGAGCAGTACTTC. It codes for CAWTSSLLLAGVSYEQYF.

The CDR3 reads CASSISGTGKANEQFF. As DNA, the CDR3 is TGTGCCAGTAGTATCTCCGGGACAGGGAAGGCTAATGAGCAGTTCTTC. The rearrangement joins TRBV19 to TRBJ2-1, with 9 positions matching TRBD1. With 3 bases clipped from V and 7 bases from J, the junction kept 10 bases outside the gene matches. Germline V CDR1 and CDR2: LNHDA, SQIVND (reference sequence). The CDR3 is made up of 16 amino acids.

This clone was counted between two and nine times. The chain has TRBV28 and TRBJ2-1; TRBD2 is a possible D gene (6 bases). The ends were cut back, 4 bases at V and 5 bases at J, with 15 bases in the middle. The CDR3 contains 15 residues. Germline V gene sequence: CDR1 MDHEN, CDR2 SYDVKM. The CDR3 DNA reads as TGTGCCAGCAGTTCATTAGGGAGGAGGGACAATGAGCAGTTCTTC. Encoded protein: CASSSLGRRDNEQFF. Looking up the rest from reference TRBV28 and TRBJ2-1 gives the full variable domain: DVKVTQSSRYLVKRTGEKVFLECVQDMDHENMFWYRQDPGLGLRLIYFSYDVKMKEKGDIPEGYSVSREKKERFSLILESASTNQTSMYLCASSSLGRRDNEQFFGPGTRLTVL.

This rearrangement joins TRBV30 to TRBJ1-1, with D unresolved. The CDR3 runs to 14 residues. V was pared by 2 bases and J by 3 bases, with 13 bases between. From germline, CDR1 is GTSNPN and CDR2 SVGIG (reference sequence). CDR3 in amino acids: CAWSINVRDTEAFF. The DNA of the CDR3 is TGTGCCTGGAGTATCAACGTCAGAGACACTGAAGCTTTCTTT.

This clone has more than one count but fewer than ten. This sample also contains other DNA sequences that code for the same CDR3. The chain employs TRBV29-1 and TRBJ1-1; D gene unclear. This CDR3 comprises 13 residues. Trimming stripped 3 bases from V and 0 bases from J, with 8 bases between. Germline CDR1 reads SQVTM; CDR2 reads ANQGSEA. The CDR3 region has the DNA TGCAGCGTTGACAGACGGTTGAACACTGAAGCTTTCTTT. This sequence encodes CSVDRRLNTEAFF.

Here the CDR3 reads CASSPNFGRRRGGYTF. CDR3 DNA: TGTGCCAGCTCACCCAATTTCGGACGGCGAAGAGGTGGCTACACCTTC. The rearrangement uses TRBV18 and TRBJ1-2; D gene ambiguous. Germline CDR1 KGHSH, CDR2 LQKENI. This CDR3 is 16 amino acids long. Trimming stripped 3 bases from V and 7 bases from J, with 21 bases between.

The CDR3 nucleotides are TGCGCCAGCAGCCTCATACATTGGGATACGCAGTATTTT. This gives the protein CASSLIHWDTQYF. The chain links TRBV4-1 to TRBJ2-3; D uncertain. This CDR3 has 13 amino acids. The germline V gene has CDR1 MGHRA and CDR2 YSYEKL. The V end lost 4 bases, the J end lost 6 bases, and 11 bases lay between the germline ends.

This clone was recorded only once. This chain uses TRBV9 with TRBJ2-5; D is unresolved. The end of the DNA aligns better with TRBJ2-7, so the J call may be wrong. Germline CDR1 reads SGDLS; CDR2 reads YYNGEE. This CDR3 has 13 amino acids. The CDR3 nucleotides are TGTGCCAGCAGCGTAGAAGGAAACTACGAGCAGTACTTC. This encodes CASSVEGNYEQYF.

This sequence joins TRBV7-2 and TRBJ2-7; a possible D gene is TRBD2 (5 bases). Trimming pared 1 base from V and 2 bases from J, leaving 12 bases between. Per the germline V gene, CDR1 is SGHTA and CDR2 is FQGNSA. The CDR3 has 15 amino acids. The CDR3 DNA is TGTGCCAGCAGCTTAGAGGCGGGCCCAACCTACGAGCAGTACTTC. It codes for CASSLEAGPTYEQYF.

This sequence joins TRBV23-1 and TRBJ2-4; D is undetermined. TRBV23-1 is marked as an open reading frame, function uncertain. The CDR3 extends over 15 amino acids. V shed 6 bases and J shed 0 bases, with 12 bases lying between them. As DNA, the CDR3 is TGCGCCAGCAGACCCAAAGGGCTAGCCAAAAACATTCAGTACTTC. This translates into CASRPKGLAKNIQYF.

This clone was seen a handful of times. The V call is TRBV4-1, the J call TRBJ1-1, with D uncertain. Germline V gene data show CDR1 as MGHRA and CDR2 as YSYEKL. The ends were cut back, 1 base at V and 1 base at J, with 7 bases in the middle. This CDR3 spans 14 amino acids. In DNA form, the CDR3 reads TGCGCCAGCAGCCAAGGAGTTAGGAACACTGAAGCTTTCTTT. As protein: CASSQGVRNTEAFF.

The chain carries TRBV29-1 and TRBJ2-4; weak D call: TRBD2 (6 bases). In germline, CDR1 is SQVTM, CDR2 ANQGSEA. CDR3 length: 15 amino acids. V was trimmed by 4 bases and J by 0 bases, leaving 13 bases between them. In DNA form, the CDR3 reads TGCAGCGTTGTTCGGGGAGGAGGAGCCAAAAACATTCAGTACTTC. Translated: CSVVRGGGAKNIQYF.

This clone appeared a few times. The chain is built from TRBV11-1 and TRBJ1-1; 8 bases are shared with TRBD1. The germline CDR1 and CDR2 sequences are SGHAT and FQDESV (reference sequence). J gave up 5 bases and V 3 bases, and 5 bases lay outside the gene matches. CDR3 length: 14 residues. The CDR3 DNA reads TGTGCCAGCAGCTTTGGACAGGGCGAAACTGAAGCTTTCTTT. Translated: CASSFGQGETEAFF.

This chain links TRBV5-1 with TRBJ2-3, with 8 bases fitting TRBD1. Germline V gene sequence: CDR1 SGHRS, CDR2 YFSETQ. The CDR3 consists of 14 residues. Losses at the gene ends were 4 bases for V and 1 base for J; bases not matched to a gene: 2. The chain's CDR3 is CASSPTGGTDTQYF. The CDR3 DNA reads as TGCGCCAGCAGCCCGACAGGGGGCACAGATACGCAGTATTTT.

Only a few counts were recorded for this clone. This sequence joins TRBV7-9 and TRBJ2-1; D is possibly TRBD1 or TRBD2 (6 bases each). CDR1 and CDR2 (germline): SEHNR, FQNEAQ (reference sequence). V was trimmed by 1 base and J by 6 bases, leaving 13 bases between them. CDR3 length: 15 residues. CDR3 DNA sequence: TGTGCCAGCAGCTTAGACCAGGGGAGGCGCAATGAGCAGTTCTTC. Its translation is CASSLDQGRRNEQFF.

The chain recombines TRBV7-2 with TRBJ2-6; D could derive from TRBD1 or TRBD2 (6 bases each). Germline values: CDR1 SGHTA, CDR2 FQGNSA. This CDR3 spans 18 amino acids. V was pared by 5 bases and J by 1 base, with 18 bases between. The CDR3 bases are TGTGCCAGCAGCAAGAAGTTCCAGGGGAGGTCTGGGGCCAACGTCCTGACTTTC. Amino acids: CASSKKFQGRSGANVLTF. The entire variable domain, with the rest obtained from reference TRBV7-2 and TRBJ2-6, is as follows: GAGVSQSPSNKVTEKGKDVELRCDPISGHTALYWYRQSLGQGLEFLIYFQGNSAPDKSGLPSDRFSAERTGGSVSTLTIQRTQQEDSAVYLCASSKKFQGRSGANVLTFGAGSRLTVL.

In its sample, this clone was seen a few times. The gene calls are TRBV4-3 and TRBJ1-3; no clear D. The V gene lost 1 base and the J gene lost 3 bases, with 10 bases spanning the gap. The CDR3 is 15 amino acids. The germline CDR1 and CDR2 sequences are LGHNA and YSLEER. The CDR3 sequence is CASSQGTLRGNTIYF. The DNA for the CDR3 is TGCGCCAGCAGCCAAGGTACCCTCCGTGGAAACACCATATATTTT.